This paragraph covers one T cell receptor (beta chain) sequence. It has no known antigen specificity. Base qualities are missing; no much larger clone stands one base away. The receptor library was made with 5' RACE. TCRdb records Illumina HiSeq 2500 as the sequencer. A second PCR of about 6 to 12 cycles was run with a J-beta primer mix and a sample-barcoded 5' primer. A template-switch 5' adaptor carrying 12 random nucleotides introduced a unique molecular identifier onto each TCR beta cDNA molecule. At least 3 million CDR3-containing paired-end reads were obtained from each sample. First-strand cDNA synthesis was performed from all RNA using the Mint cDNA synthesis kit, with priming by a TRBC-specific oligonucleotide. Following uracil-DNA glycosylase treatment, all cDNA underwent a first 18-cycle PCR with the universal primers M1SS and BC2_uni_R. In the original analysis: For normalization, 1 million high-quality reads were randomly selected from each sample, with every read carrying a distinct molecular identifier. Reads sharing molecular identifiers were discarded rather than binned into consensus sequences. MiTCR, with a Q25 quality threshold and the strictest error-elimination algorithm, was used for CDR3 identification, clonotype clustering and error correction. A nonparametric unseen species model with Euler transformation was used to estimate lower-bound total TCR beta diversity. TCRdb itself trimmed the public reads at Q25 with fastp, ran MiXCR and retained productive beta chains. CDR3 protein duplicates are merged, each entry listing the most common genes and DNA. TCRdb, not the original authors, processed these V and J calls. The sample table lists 1.2 million to 1.5 million distinct CDR3 sequences, around 39% of them with a count of one. The ten largest clones take up roughly 7.7% of the sample.

This record comes from a study of blood T cells in healthy people across ages (dated by TCRdb to 2015 to 2017). The study in broad terms: Template switching captured roughly one uniquely barcoded TCR beta cDNA molecule per two T cells in model experiments. The study measured age-related changes in TCR beta repertoire diversity using deep sequencing normalized with unique cDNA molecular identifiers. The donors were split into four age groups: young (average 16 years), middle-aged (about 40), aged (roughly 68) and long-lived (under 85). To avoid experimental bias, donors of different ages were spread randomly across the sequencing lanes. The study analyzed two additional independent replicas of 1 million unique cDNA reads from the same blood draw for two donors, one aged 18 to 29 and one aged 80 or older.

The CDR3 contains 15 residues, cysteine and phenylalanine counted. The kept DNA is CDR3 alone, 45 bases in frame from the first base. V and J lose 0 bases and 7 bases, and a span of 13 bases separates them. The germline V gene sets CDR1 to MGHRA and CDR2 to YSYEKL. Systemically healthy Caucasian individuals from Russia, 39 in total and aged 6 to 90 years, were included as donors. Approximately 9.3 milliliters of peripheral blood were collected from each donor into EDTA-treated Vacutainer tubes. PBMCs were isolated by Ficoll-Paque density-gradient centrifugation, with at least 7 million obtained per sample. Total RNA was extracted from PBMCs with Trizol reagent, with at least 5 micrograms obtained per sample. Naive CD45RAhigh/CD27high T cell percentages were measured by flow cytometry on a PBMC aliquot from every donor. Results and caveats for the whole study, not just this receptor: Compared with the aged group, the long-lived group had more naive CD4+ T cells, fewer expanded clones and increased TCR diversity, a pattern suggesting age selection. Because donor CMV infection status was unknown, age-related changes in expanded clonotypes were potentially confounded. Since profiling was done on bulk unsorted PBMCs, naive and antigen-experienced compartments could not be conclusively compared. Observed TCR beta diversity correlated strongly with the percentage of naive T cells measured by flow cytometry. Estimates of total diversity from one million sequenced T cells were regarded as lower bounds and underestimates. As age increased, observed TCR beta diversity per million T cells dropped in a roughly linear way, and a significant reduction was already evident by age around 41.

This chain joins TRBV4-1 to TRBJ2-4, with no confidently assigned D gene. The TCR comes from a young woman in good health. The sequenced sample consisted of blood. The nucleotide sequence reads TGCGCCAGCAGCCAAGAGGCAGCCCCATCTAACATTCAGTACTTC. Its translation is CASSQEAAPSNIQYF.